Here is one T cell receptor (beta chain) with its context. Antigen: not known. This CDR3 is 16 amino acids long. After removal of 4 bases from V and 2 bases from J, the junction contained 4 bases not matched to a gene. Germline V gene sequence: CDR1 SGHTS, CDR2 YDEGEE. Assay used: immunoSEQ multiplex PCR; TCRdb lists only in-frame clones, some missing. The sample includes some 99,000 clones, about 89% of them seen just once. This entry is derived from a study of T cell responses to AZD1222 COVID-19 vaccine. Study-wide results and caveats: Just six people given AZD1222 tested seropositive at baseline. After the peak T cell response, and only then, were repertoires sampled.

The V gene is TRBV5-8, the J gene TRBJ2-3, with 13 bases matching TRBD2. Material: peripheral blood, obtained on day 0 of AZD1222 vaccination. The sequence derives from an adult in good health. CDR3 coding DNA: TGTGCCAGCAGCAGGGGACTAGCGGGGATCACAGATACGCAGTATTTT. Translated: CASSRGLAGITDTQYF.